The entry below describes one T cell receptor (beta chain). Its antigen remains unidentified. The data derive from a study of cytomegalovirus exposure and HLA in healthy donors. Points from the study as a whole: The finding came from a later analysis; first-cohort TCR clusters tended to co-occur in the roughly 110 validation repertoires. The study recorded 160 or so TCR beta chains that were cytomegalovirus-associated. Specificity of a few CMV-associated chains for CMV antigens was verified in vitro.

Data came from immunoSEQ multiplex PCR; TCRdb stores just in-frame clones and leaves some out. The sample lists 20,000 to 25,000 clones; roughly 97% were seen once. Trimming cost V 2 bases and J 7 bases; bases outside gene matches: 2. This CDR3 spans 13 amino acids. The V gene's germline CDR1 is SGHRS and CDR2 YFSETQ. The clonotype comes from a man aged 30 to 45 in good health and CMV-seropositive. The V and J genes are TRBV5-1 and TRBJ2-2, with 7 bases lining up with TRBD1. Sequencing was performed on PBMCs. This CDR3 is CASSFGTDGELFF. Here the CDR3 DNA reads TGCGCCAGCAGCTTCGGGACAGACGGGGAGCTGTTTTTT.